This entry describes one T cell receptor (beta chain). The data belong to a study of control samples from healthy donors and cancer patients. Measured with immunoSEQ multiplex PCR; TCRdb has only the in-frame clones, and not every one. The table shows around 110,000 clones, with 85% to 90% occurring only once. Per the germline V gene, CDR1 is LGHNT and CDR2 is FRNRAP. V lost 2 bases and J 7 bases, leaving 6 bases between the germline ends. The CDR3 runs to 11 residues. The clonotype was recovered from a woman in her 70s in good health. The chain is built from TRBV12-5 and TRBJ2-7; D not resolved. Source material: blood. CDR3 nucleotides: TGTGCTAGTGGTTTGATGTGGGAGCAGTACTTC. Its translation: CASGLMWEQYF.